The rows below give T cell receptor beta chains drawn from one sample of a study of shared clonotypes between healthy human individuals. Profiled with immunoSEQ multiplex PCR; TCRdb holds only in-frame clones, not every one. The table records over 850,000 clones, 75% to 85% of them present only once. Material: memory CD4+ T cells from PBMCs. The source is a man aged 18 to 30 in good health. Some clones in this sample may be carry-over from other donors' samples. CDR3s include the opening cysteine and the closing phenylalanine or tryptophan. The D gene is left open where the match is weak. Expanded clones get a size class; other rows say once, few or many, or leave the size out.

abundance: NA; j_gene: TRBJ2-3; v_gene: TRBV5-1; d_gene: NA; len: 15; CDR3nt: TGCGCCAGCAGCTTGGAATGGGAGCGCACAGATACGCAGTATTTT; CDR3aa: CASSLEWERTDTQYF
abundance: NA; j_gene: TRBJ1-5; v_gene: TRBV5-1; d_gene: NA; len: 14; CDR3nt: TGCGCCAGCAGCCTGGAGGGTAGCAATCAGCCCCAGCATTTT; CDR3aa: CASSLEGSNQPQHF
abundance: NA; j_gene: TRBJ2-3; v_gene: TRBV5-1; d_gene: NA; len: 17; CDR3nt: TGCGCCAGCAGCTTTGGATGGGCTACCTATAGCACAGATACGCAGTATTTT; CDR3aa: CASSFGWATYSTDTQYF
abundance: NA; j_gene: TRBJ2-7; v_gene: TRBV28; d_gene: NA; len: 13; CDR3nt: TGTGCCAGCAGTGGGACAAAATCCTACGAGCAGTACTTC; CDR3aa: CASSGTKSYEQYF
abundance: NA; j_gene: TRBJ2-1; v_gene: TRBV11-3; d_gene: TRBD2; len: 19; CDR3nt: TGTGCCAGCAGCCCCGGGACTAGCGGGAGGATTGCCTCCTACAATGAGCAGTTCTTC; CDR3aa: CASSPGTSGRIASYNEQFF
abundance: once; j_gene: TRBJ2-3; v_gene: TRBV5-4; d_gene: NA; len: 16; CDR3nt: TGTGCCAGCAGCTTGGGGGGTTGGCTGCTCACAGATACGCAGTATTTT; CDR3aa: CASSLGGWLLTDTQYF
abundance: NA; j_gene: TRBJ2-3; v_gene: TRBV28; d_gene: TRBD1; len: 16; CDR3nt: TGTGCCAGCAGTTCTACCGGGACAGGGGGATTAGGTACGCAGTATTTT; CDR3aa: CASSSTGTGGLGTQYF
abundance: NA; j_gene: TRBJ2-7; v_gene: TRBV7-2; d_gene: NA; len: 13; CDR3nt: TGTGCCAGCAGTTCGGCCCCCCGGAGGGAGCAGTACTTC; CDR3aa: CASSSAPRREQYF
abundance: NA; j_gene: TRBJ1-2; v_gene: TRBV28; d_gene: TRBD1; len: 14; CDR3nt: TGTGCCAGCAGGACAGGGGGCGTCGACTATGGCTACACCTTC; CDR3aa: CASRTGGVDYGYTF
abundance: NA; j_gene: TRBJ1-3; v_gene: TRBV2; d_gene: NA; len: 13; CDR3nt: TGTGCCAGCCGACAGAACTCTGGAAACACCATATATTTT; CDR3aa: CASRQNSGNTIYF
abundance: NA; j_gene: TRBJ2-1; v_gene: TRBV7-7; d_gene: NA; len: 13; CDR3nt: TGTGCCAGCAGCTTAGGACTTGACAATGAGCAGTTCTTC; CDR3aa: CASSLGLDNEQFF
abundance: NA; j_gene: TRBJ1-4; v_gene: TRBV30; d_gene: NA; len: 16; CDR3nt: TGTGCCTGGACACGGGGAGAGGGCGGCGGGTATGAAAAACTGTTTTTT; CDR3aa: CAWTRGEGGGYEKLFF
abundance: NA; j_gene: TRBJ2-7; v_gene: TRBV28; d_gene: NA; len: 13; CDR3nt: TGTGCCAGCACCGACCCGTCCTCCTACGAGCAGTACTTC; CDR3aa: CASTDPSSYEQYF
abundance: NA; j_gene: TRBJ2-7; v_gene: TRBV4-1; d_gene: NA; len: 13; CDR3nt: TGCGCCAGCAGCCAAGGGACCCAATACGAGCAGTACTTC; CDR3aa: CASSQGTQYEQYF
abundance: NA; j_gene: TRBJ1-1; v_gene: TRBV28; d_gene: NA; len: 13; CDR3nt: TGTGCCAGCACAGGGACCCTCGGGACTGAAGCTTTCTTT; CDR3aa: CASTGTLGTEAFF
abundance: NA; j_gene: TRBJ2-7; v_gene: TRBV5-1; d_gene: TRBD1; len: 16; CDR3nt: TGCGCCAGCAGCTTGTCCGTGGACAGGGGGCTCGACGAGCAGTACTTC; CDR3aa: CASSLSVDRGLDEQYF
abundance: few; j_gene: TRBJ2-7; v_gene: TRBV6-1; d_gene: TRBD1; len: 16; CDR3nt: TGTGCCAGCAGTGAAGGTCAACACAGGGGCTCCTACGAGCAGTACTTC; CDR3aa: CASSEGQHRGSYEQYF
abundance: once; j_gene: TRBJ2-3; v_gene: TRBV5-1; d_gene: NA; len: 15; CDR3nt: TGCGCCAGCAGCGCCAATTGGGGGTCCACAGATACGCAGTATTTT; CDR3aa: CASSANWGSTDTQYF
abundance: NA; j_gene: TRBJ2-1; v_gene: TRBV5-5; d_gene: NA; len: 13; CDR3nt: TGTGCCAGCAGCTTGGAGGTCTACAATGAGCAGTTCTTC; CDR3aa: CASSLEVYNEQFF
abundance: NA; j_gene: TRBJ2-3; v_gene: TRBV7-8; d_gene: NA; len: 15; CDR3nt: TGTGCCAGCACCAATCGGACAGTAAGGACAGATACGCAGTATTTT; CDR3aa: CASTNRTVRTDTQYF
abundance: NA; j_gene: TRBJ1-1; v_gene: TRBV30; d_gene: NA; len: 13; CDR3nt: TGTGCCTGGAGTGTATCACGGAACACTGAGGCTTTCTTT; CDR3aa: CAWSVSRNTEAFF
abundance: NA; j_gene: TRBJ2-7; v_gene: TRBV5-1; d_gene: TRBD1; len: 16; CDR3nt: TGCGCCAGCAGCTCCTACCGGGACAGGGGAACCTACGAGCAGTACTTC; CDR3aa: CASSSYRDRGTYEQYF
abundance: NA; j_gene: TRBJ2-7; v_gene: TRBV9; d_gene: TRBD1; len: 16; CDR3nt: TGTGCCAGCAGCGTAGTAGCCGGGACAGGTTCATACGAGCAGTACTTC; CDR3aa: CASSVVAGTGSYEQYF
abundance: NA; j_gene: TRBJ2-7; v_gene: TRBV18; d_gene: NA; len: 14; CDR3nt: TGTGCCAGCTCACCAAACAAGTACTCCTACGAGCAGTACTTC; CDR3aa: CASSPNKYSYEQYF
abundance: NA; j_gene: TRBJ1-5; v_gene: TRBV2; d_gene: TRBD1; len: 14; CDR3nt: TGTGCCAGCAGTGGGTACACAGGGGAACAGCCCCAGCATTTT; CDR3aa: CASSGYTGEQPQHF
abundance: few; j_gene: TRBJ2-1; v_gene: TRBV19; d_gene: NA; len: 14; CDR3nt: TGTGCCAGTAGTAAAGAAGGAGGGTACAATGAGCAGTTCTTC; CDR3aa: CASSKEGGYNEQFF
abundance: few; j_gene: TRBJ1-2; v_gene: TRBV7-2; d_gene: NA; len: 14; CDR3nt: TGTGCCAGCAGCTTAGTACAGGGTCAGTCTGGCTACACCTTC; CDR3aa: CASSLVQGQSGYTF
abundance: NA; j_gene: TRBJ2-1; v_gene: TRBV9; d_gene: NA; len: 12; CDR3nt: TGTGCCAGCAGCGTAGAGTGGGGTGAGCAGTTCTTC; CDR3aa: CASSVEWGEQFF
abundance: NA; j_gene: TRBJ2-1; v_gene: TRBV6-5; d_gene: TRBD1; len: 14; CDR3nt: TGTGCCAGCAGTTTCCGGGACAGATACAATGAGCAGTTCTTC; CDR3aa: CASSFRDRYNEQFF
abundance: NA; j_gene: TRBJ2-2; v_gene: TRBV7-6; d_gene: NA; len: 17; CDR3nt: TGTGCCAGCAGCTTACGCGGGGACGGGAGCTTTACCGGGGAGCTGTTTTTT; CDR3aa: CASSLRGDGSFTGELFF
abundance: NA; j_gene: TRBJ2-3; v_gene: TRBV6-4; d_gene: TRBD2; len: 13; CDR3nt: TGTGCCAGCAGTGACTCTGGGGGGGGTGCGCAGTATTTT; CDR3aa: CASSDSGGGAQYF
abundance: NA; j_gene: TRBJ2-2; v_gene: TRBV19; d_gene: NA; len: 13; CDR3nt: TGTGCCAGTAGTATAGGGTACACCGGGGAGCTGTTTTTT; CDR3aa: CASSIGYTGELFF
abundance: NA; j_gene: TRBJ2-1; v_gene: TRBV5-6; d_gene: TRBD1; len: 16; CDR3nt: TGTGCCAGCAGCACAGTCATAGGGACAGGGGTGATAAAGCAGTTCTTC; CDR3aa: CASSTVIGTGVIKQFF
abundance: NA; j_gene: TRBJ1-2; v_gene: TRBV28; d_gene: NA; len: 14; CDR3nt: TGTGCCAGCAGCCTCCCCGGGGGATGGTATGGCTACACCTTC; CDR3aa: CASSLPGGWYGYTF
abundance: NA; j_gene: TRBJ1-5; v_gene: TRBV29-1; d_gene: NA; len: 13; CDR3nt: TGCAGCGTCTCCGCGCGGAGCAATCAGCCCCAGCATTTT; CDR3aa: CSVSARSNQPQHF
abundance: few; j_gene: TRBJ2-7; v_gene: TRBV5-1; d_gene: NA; len: 14; CDR3nt: TGCGCCAGCAGCGTCCAGGAGGGGACCTACGAGCAGTACTTC; CDR3aa: CASSVQEGTYEQYF
abundance: NA; j_gene: TRBJ2-2; v_gene: TRBV7-9; d_gene: TRBD2; len: 14; CDR3nt: TGTGCCAGCAGCTCGGGACTAGCGTCCGGGGAGCTGTTTTTT; CDR3aa: CASSSGLASGELFF
abundance: NA; j_gene: TRBJ2-5; v_gene: TRBV29-1; d_gene: NA; len: 10; CDR3nt: TGCAGCGTTGAAGATGAGACCCAGTACTTC; CDR3aa: CSVEDETQYF
abundance: once; j_gene: TRBJ2-1; v_gene: TRBV7-9; d_gene: NA; len: 15; CDR3nt: TGTGCCAGCAGCCCGAGAGGGCTTGCCTACAATGAGCAGTTCTTC; CDR3aa: CASSPRGLAYNEQFF
abundance: NA; j_gene: TRBJ2-6; v_gene: TRBV4-3; d_gene: NA; len: 16; CDR3nt: TGCGCCAGCAGCCAAGGGAAGCGCACTGGGGCCAACGTCCTGACTTTC; CDR3aa: CASSQGKRTGANVLTF
abundance: NA; j_gene: TRBJ1-1; v_gene: TRBV7-9; d_gene: TRBD1; len: 14; CDR3nt: TGTGCCAGCAGCCCCCCCAGGGGGCTTTTTGGGTCTTTCTTT; CDR3aa: CASSPPRGLFGSFF
abundance: NA; j_gene: TRBJ2-1; v_gene: TRBV7-8; d_gene: NA; len: 13; CDR3nt: TGTGCCAGCAGCTTTGGCAGACACAATGAGCAGTTCTTC; CDR3aa: CASSFGRHNEQFF
abundance: NA; j_gene: TRBJ1-1; v_gene: TRBV4-1; d_gene: NA; len: 12; CDR3nt: TGCGCCAGCAGCCAAAGGGGCACTGAAGCTTTCTTT; CDR3aa: CASSQRGTEAFF
abundance: once; j_gene: TRBJ2-1; v_gene: TRBV11-2; d_gene: TRBD2; len: 17; CDR3nt: TGTGCCAGCAGGCCCCCCCCACTAGCGGGAGAAGCCAATGAGCAGTTCTTC; CDR3aa: CASRPPPLAGEANEQFF
abundance: NA; j_gene: TRBJ2-7; v_gene: TRBV15; d_gene: TRBD2; len: 18; CDR3nt: TGTGCCACCAGCAGAGATACTGATTGGAGGGAGGGCCCTTACGAGCAGTACTTC; CDR3aa: CATSRDTDWREGPYEQYF
abundance: NA; j_gene: TRBJ2-2; v_gene: TRBV5-4; d_gene: NA; len: 11; CDR3nt: TGTGCCAGCAGTCAAACCGGGGAGCTGTTTTTT; CDR3aa: CASSQTGELFF
abundance: once; j_gene: TRBJ2-5; v_gene: TRBV29-1; d_gene: NA; len: 15; CDR3nt: TGCAGCGTTATACGACAGGGAGGGGGACAAGAGACCCAGTACTTC; CDR3aa: CSVIRQGGGQETQYF
abundance: NA; j_gene: TRBJ2-7; v_gene: TRBV7-6; d_gene: TRBD2; len: 15; CDR3nt: TGTGCCAGCAGCTTAGGCGGGAGTGGCCAACGCGAGCAGTACTTC; CDR3aa: CASSLGGSGQREQYF
abundance: few; j_gene: TRBJ1-2; v_gene: TRBV29-1; d_gene: TRBD1; len: 12; CDR3nt: TGCAGCTCAAAGGGACAGAAGGATGGCTACACCTTC; CDR3aa: CSSKGQKDGYTF
abundance: few; j_gene: TRBJ1-2; v_gene: TRBV9; d_gene: TRBD1; len: 15; CDR3nt: TGTGCCAGCAGCCCGTCTACGACAGGGCTTTATGGCTACACCTTC; CDR3aa: CASSPSTTGLYGYTF
abundance: NA; j_gene: TRBJ2-5; v_gene: TRBV7-3; d_gene: NA; len: 13; CDR3nt: TGTGCCAGCAGCAGGGTGGGTGGGGAGACCCAGTACTTC; CDR3aa: CASSRVGGETQYF
abundance: NA; j_gene: TRBJ2-6; v_gene: TRBV5-1; d_gene: NA; len: 18; CDR3nt: TGCGCCAGCGACCAAGGTTGGGGGCGTGGGGCTGGGGCCAACGTCCTGACTTTC; CDR3aa: CASDQGWGRGAGANVLTF
abundance: NA; j_gene: TRBJ2-1; v_gene: TRBV18; d_gene: TRBD1; len: 13; CDR3nt: TGTGCCAGCTCACCGGGACAGCACAATGAGCAGTTCTTC; CDR3aa: CASSPGQHNEQFF
abundance: NA; j_gene: TRBJ1-4; v_gene: TRBV7-9; d_gene: TRBD1; len: 15; CDR3nt: TGTGCCAGCAGCTTGGGGGACAGCCCGAATGAAAAACTGTTTTTT; CDR3aa: CASSLGDSPNEKLFF
abundance: few; j_gene: TRBJ1-2; v_gene: TRBV7-9; d_gene: NA; len: 12; CDR3nt: TGTGCCAGCAGCTTTCTCAACTATGGCTACACCTTC; CDR3aa: CASSFLNYGYTF